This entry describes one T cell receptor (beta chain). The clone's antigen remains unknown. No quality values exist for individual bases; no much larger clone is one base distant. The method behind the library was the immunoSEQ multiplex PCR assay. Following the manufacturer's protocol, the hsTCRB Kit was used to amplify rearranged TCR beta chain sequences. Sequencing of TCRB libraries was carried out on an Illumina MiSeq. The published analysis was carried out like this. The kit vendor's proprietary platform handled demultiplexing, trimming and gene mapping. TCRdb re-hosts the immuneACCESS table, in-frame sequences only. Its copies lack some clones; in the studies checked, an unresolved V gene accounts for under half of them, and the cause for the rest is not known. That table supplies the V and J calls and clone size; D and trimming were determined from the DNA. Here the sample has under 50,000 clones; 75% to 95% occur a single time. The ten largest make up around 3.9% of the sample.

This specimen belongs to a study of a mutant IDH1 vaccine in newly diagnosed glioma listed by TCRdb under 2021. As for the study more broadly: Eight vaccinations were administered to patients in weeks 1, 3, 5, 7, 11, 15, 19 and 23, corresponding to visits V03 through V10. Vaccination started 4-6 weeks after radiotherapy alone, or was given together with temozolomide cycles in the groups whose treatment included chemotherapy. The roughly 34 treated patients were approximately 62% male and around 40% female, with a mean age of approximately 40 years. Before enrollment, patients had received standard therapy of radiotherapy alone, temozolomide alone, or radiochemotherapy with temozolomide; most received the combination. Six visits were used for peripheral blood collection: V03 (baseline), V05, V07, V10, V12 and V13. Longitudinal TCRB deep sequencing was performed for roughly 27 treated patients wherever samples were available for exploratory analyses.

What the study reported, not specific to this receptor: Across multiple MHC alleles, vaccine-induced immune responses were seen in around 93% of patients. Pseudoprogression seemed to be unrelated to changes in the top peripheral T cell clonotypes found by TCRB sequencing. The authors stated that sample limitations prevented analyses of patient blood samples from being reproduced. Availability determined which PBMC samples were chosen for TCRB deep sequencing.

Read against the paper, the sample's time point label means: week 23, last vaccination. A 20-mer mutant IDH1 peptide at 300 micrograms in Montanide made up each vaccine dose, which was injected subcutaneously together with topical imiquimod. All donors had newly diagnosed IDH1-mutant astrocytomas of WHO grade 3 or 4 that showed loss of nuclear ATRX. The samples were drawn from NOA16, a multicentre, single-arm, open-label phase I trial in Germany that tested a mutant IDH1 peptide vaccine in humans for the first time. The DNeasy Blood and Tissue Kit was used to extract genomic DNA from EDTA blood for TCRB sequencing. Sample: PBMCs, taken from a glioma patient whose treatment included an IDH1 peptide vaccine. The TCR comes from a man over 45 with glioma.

The CDR3 protein sequence reads: CASSFLGANYGYTF. The DNA sequence is as follows: TGTGCCAGCAGTTTCCTTGGCGCAAACTATGGCTACACCTTC. The sequence is built from TRBV6-6 and TRBJ1-2; there is no confident call for the D gene. Spanning cysteine to phenylalanine, the CDR3 consists of 14 amino acids. Of all the DNA, just the CDR3 is kept, 42 bases in frame from base 1. Reading the germline V gene (reference sequence) gives CDR1 MNHNY and CDR2 SVGAGI. The trim is 4 bases for V and 2 bases for J, with a gap of 11 bases between the germline ends.